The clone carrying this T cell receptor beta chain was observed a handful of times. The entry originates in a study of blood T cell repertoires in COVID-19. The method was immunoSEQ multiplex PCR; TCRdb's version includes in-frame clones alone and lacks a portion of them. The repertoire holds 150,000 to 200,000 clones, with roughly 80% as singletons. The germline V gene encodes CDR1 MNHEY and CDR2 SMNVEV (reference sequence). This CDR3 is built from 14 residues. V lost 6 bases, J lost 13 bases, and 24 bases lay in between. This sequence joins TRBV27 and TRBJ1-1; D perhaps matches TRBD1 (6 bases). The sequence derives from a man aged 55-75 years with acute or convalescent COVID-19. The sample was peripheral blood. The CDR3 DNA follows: TGTGCCAGCAGAGTCAACCGGGACACCAGCCAGGGTTTCTTT. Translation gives CASRVNRDTSQGFF.